Listed below are T cell receptor beta chains from one sample, sequenced in a study of technical replicates of blood from several donors. The assay was immunoSEQ multiplex PCR, and TCRdb's table has in-frame clones only and misses some. The sample holds under 45,000 clones, around 96% seen once. Sequenced material: T cells isolated from PBMCs. These receptors were collected from a human donor in good health. CDR3s include the opening cysteine and the closing phenylalanine or tryptophan.

j_gene	v_gene	CDR3aa
TRBJ2-7	TRBV5-6	CASSSGSLEQYF
TRBJ1-5	TRBV4-1	CASSQDRETNQPQHF
TRBJ1-5	TRBV19	CASSIVLPTSGQGVVYRNQPQHF
TRBJ2-1	TRBV29-1	CSVEGDASYISYNEQFF
TRBJ1-2	TRBV4-1	CAANGGYGYTF
TRBJ1-1	TRBV25-1	CASSDRVNTEAFF
TRBJ1-1	TRBV11-2	CASSPQGANTEAFF
TRBJ2-3	TRBV9	CASSVGSLGTDTQYF
TRBJ1-3	TRBV6-5	CASSYSARHSGNTIYF
TRBJ1-1	TRBV27	CASSLVGVDEAFF
TRBJ2-3	TRBV7-6	CASSLPDATDTQYF
TRBJ2-2	TRBV7-2	CASSQGTGELFF
TRBJ2-3	TRBV18	CASSPVTTSGTDTQYF
TRBJ1-4	TRBV19	CASRQGSSEKLFF
TRBJ1-3	TRBV28	CASSTPGGGGGNTIYF
TRBJ1-2	TRBV5-6	CASSFLFTDYGYTF
TRBJ2-5	TRBV5-6	CASSLPGQGIQETQYF
TRBJ1-5	TRBV19	CASIPGQGGYQPQHF
TRBJ2-7	TRBV28	CASSLSTYEQYF
TRBJ2-7	TRBV28	CASSFPGQGYYEQYF
TRBJ2-7	TRBV11-3	CASSLDSGSSYEQYF
TRBJ1-4	TRBV30	CAWGGTGLATNEKLFF
TRBJ1-2	TRBV19	CASSIRRDGYGYTF
TRBJ1-2	TRBV28	CASSSGTGQYGYTF
TRBJ2-7	TRBV4-1	CASSQASGGGSYEQYF
TRBJ2-7	TRBV6-5	CASGLAGGEQYF
TRBJ2-2	TRBV19	CASIGDSHVVGELFF
TRBJ1-3	TRBV9	CASSPEVTVGGNTIYF
TRBJ1-1	TRBV27	CASNQGGSPEAFF
TRBJ2-7	TRBV4-2	CASSQQTSGSSYEQYF
TRBJ2-7	TRBV2	CASSETSYEQYF
TRBJ2-1	TRBV10-3	CAIQGSSHNEQFF
TRBJ2-2	TRBV28	CASSLEPGQGSPGELFF
TRBJ2-1	TRBV29-1	CSVERQGSEQFF
TRBJ2-3	TRBV19	CASSVGLNTDTQYF
TRBJ2-1	TRBV27	CASSAVAVPYNEQFF
TRBJ2-4	TRBV2	CASRESGRGGAKNIQYF
TRBJ2-3	TRBV5-1	CASSLPGTPRSDTQYF
TRBJ2-7	TRBV9	CASGGVSYEQYF
TRBJ1-1	TRBV27	CASRYTGWTEAFF
TRBJ1-5	TRBV19	CASSTTGTFNQPQHF
TRBJ2-2	TRBV4-1	CASSLGDSTGELFF
TRBJ2-7	TRBV9	CASSPRTSAYEQYF
TRBJ2-3	TRBV5-6	CASSLRRLAGRVADTQYF
TRBJ2-7	TRBV7-8	CASTLGGLAGVPYEQYF
TRBJ1-2	TRBV6-5	CASTRTGGGSGYTF
TRBJ1-5	TRBV5-8	CASSNLDRGYSNQPQHF
TRBJ2-5	TRBV11-3	CASKAGEETQYF
TRBJ1-1	TRBV19	CASSIGQGNTEAFF
TRBJ2-5	TRBV6-4	CASRLGAGGGETQYF
TRBJ1-4	TRBV16	CASSQRQGTNEKLFF
TRBJ2-1	TRBV5-1	CASRPGLTNNEQFF
TRBJ2-7	TRBV11-1	CASSLRSGRESLF
TRBJ2-1	TRBV11-3	CASSLGPAGITNEQFF
TRBJ1-5	TRBV15	CATRLDRGGGQPQHF
TRBJ1-2	TRBV13	CASSADRMNYGYTF
TRBJ1-2	TRBV4-2	CASSQGTRGIYGYTF
TRBJ2-7	TRBV13	CASSYQGSYSYEQYF
TRBJ1-1	TRBV12-5	CASGQDGYTEAFF
TRBJ1-1	TRBV29-1	CSGGTGRLPEAFF